These 9 T cell receptor beta chains were sequenced from one sample in a study of shared clonotypes between healthy human individuals. Assay: immunoSEQ multiplex PCR; the TCRdb copy retains only in-frame clones and omits some. The data show around 2.1 million clones, with roughly 91% seen just once and roughly 1.8% held by the top ten. Positive CCR7 selection of CD45RO-negative cells yielded the naive CD8 cells, and terminally differentiated effector memory CD45RA+ cells were excluded. The sample comprised naive CD8+ T cells from PBMCs. Receptors were obtained from a young man in good health. Some clones in this sample may be carry-over from other donors' samples.

The chain is built from TRBV21-1 and TRBJ2-3; no check of the table's D call, TRBD2, against the DNA was made. TRBV21-1 is classified as a pseudogene. CDR3 length: 13 residues. In DNA, the CDR3 is TGTGCCAGGAGAGGGGGGGTTCCAGATACGCAGTATTTT. As protein: CARRGGVPDTQYF.

This chain connects TRBV5-4 to TRBJ1-4; D remains unclear. CDR1 SGHNT and CDR2 YYREEE come from the germline V gene (reference sequence). The CDR3 consists of 15 residues. V gave up 1 base and J gave up 0 bases, with 7 bases separating them. The CDR3 DNA is TGTGCCAGCAGCTTGAGTTTCGCAACTAATGAAAAACTGTTTTTT. Translated: CASSLSFATNEKLFF.

This clone was seen once. The rearrangement links TRBV6-1 to TRBJ2-2, with D unclear. The germline CDR1 and CDR2 sequences are MNHNS and SASEGT. V was cut by 1 base and J by 4 bases, with 7 bases left in between. This CDR3 comprises 14 residues. The CDR3 loop is CASSEGYPTGELFF. Here the CDR3 DNA reads TGTGCCAGCAGTGAAGGGTATCCCACCGGGGAGCTGTTTTTT.

V and J are TRBV27 and TRBJ2-3; the match to TRBD1 covers 8 bases. Trimming cost V 5 bases and J 1 base; bases outside gene matches: 5. Germline loops: CDR1 MNHEY, CDR2 SMNVEV (reference sequence). The CDR3 runs to 15 residues. CDR3 region: CASSQQGGGTDTQYF. The CDR3 DNA is TGTGCCAGCAGTCAACAGGGGGGTGGCACAGATACGCAGTATTTT.

The J gene is TRBJ2-1, the V gene TRBV28; 10 positions match TRBD1. The CDR3 has 16 residues. After removal of 5 bases from V and 8 bases from J, the junction contained 12 bases not matched to a gene. The germline V gene encodes CDR1 MDHEN and CDR2 SYDVKM. The chain's CDR3 is CASSHDGQGVSDEQFF. DNA of the CDR3: TGTGCCAGCAGTCACGACGGACAGGGGGTCTCGGATGAGCAGTTCTTC. Together with reference TRBV28 and TRBJ2-1, the CDR3 gives the full variable domain: DVKVTQSSRYLVKRTGEKVFLECVQDMDHENMFWYRQDPGLGLRLIYFSYDVKMKEKGDIPEGYSVSREKKERFSLILESASTNQTSMYLCASSHDGQGVSDEQFFGPGTRLTVL.

The chain uses TRBV9 and TRBJ1-4; TRBD1 is a possible D gene (6 bases). CDR3 length: 19 residues. Germline loops: CDR1 SGDLS, CDR2 YYNGEE. V was cut by 3 bases and J by 2 bases, with 23 bases left in between. CDR3 sequence reads: CASSDPRGLSFGTNEKLFF. CDR3 sequence (DNA): TGTGCCAGCAGCGATCCCCGGGGGCTCTCATTCGGTACTAATGAAAAACTGTTTTTT. The variable domain in full, with the rest retrieved from reference TRBV9 and TRBJ1-4, is DSGVTQTPKHLITATGQRVTLRCSPRSGDLSVYWYQQSLDQGLQFLIQYYNGEERAKGNILERFSAQQFPDLHSELNLSSLELGDSALYFCASSDPRGLSFGTNEKLFFGSGTQLSVL.

V and J are TRBV7-2 and TRBJ2-7, with 7 bases lining up with TRBD1. V was clipped by 6 bases and J by 1 base; unmatched bases: 9. The CDR3 has 15 residues. Germline CDR1 SGHTA, CDR2 FQGNSA. This CDR3 is CASSWGQYRSYEQYF. The CDR3 nucleotides read TGTGCCAGCAGTTGGGGACAGTACCGGTCCTACGAGCAGTACTTC.

As to this clone: One junction end does not reproduce the germline sequence, and a read error may be involved. The chain links TRBV7-3 to TRBJ2-4; either TRBD1 or TRBD2 may supply D (5 bases each). The CDR3 is made up of 16 amino acids. Germline loops: CDR1 SGHTA, CDR2 FQGTGA. The DNA for the CDR3 is TGTGTCAGCAGCTTGGGGCGACTGGCAGGGAGAGACATTCAGTACTTC. Residues: CVSSLGRLAGRDIQYF. Using reference TRBV7-3 and TRBJ2-4 for the parts outside the CDR3, the full variable domain is GAGVSQTPSNKVTEKGKYVELRCDPISGHTALYWYRQSLGQGPEFLIYFQGTGAADDSGLPNDRFFAVRPEGSVSTLKIQRTERGDSAVYLCVSSLGRLAGRDIQYFGAGTRLSVL.

To note about this clone: This sample also contains other DNA sequences that code for the same CDR3. The rearrangement uses TRBV29-1 and TRBJ2-1; 12 nucleotides agree with TRBD2. The CDR3 covers 14 residues. The V segment lost 5 bases and the J segment 4 bases; nucleotides outside the gene matches: 3. Germline V gives CDR1 SQVTM, CDR2 ANQGSEA. In nucleotides, the CDR3 is TGCAGCGTTAGACTAGCGGGGGAGTACAATGAGCAGTTCTTC. Translated, it gives CSVRLAGEYNEQFF.